The sequence of this T cell receptor beta chain was determined in a study of tumor-infiltrating lymphocytes in primary liver carcinoma. Notes on the study in general: Less overlap was seen in tumor-adjacent and tumor-blood pairs than in tumor region pairs. Tumors significantly exceeded blood in top-250-clone fraction (p = 0.039).

A constant-region primer primed TCR beta cDNA synthesis from roughly 500 ng of total RNA. Employing slightly modified ARM-PCR, three nested multiplex PCR rounds were run, and these gave rise to the TCR beta libraries. In the first two PCR rounds, TRBV1-TRBV30 forward primers were paired with a C-beta reverse primer, and each round lasted roughly 9 cycles. MiXCR was run by TCRdb on the multiplex PCR reads, yielding one entry per CDR3 protein. Seen here are over 45,000 distinct CDR3 sequences, about two thirds observed once, and the top ten hold roughly 29%. Total RNA and DNA came together from about 19-30 mg of bulk tissue without cell sorting. The CDR3 is 15 amino acids. V gave up 5 bases and J gave up 4 bases, with 17 bases separating them. Regarding this clonotype: Its antigen is unidentified. A much larger clone lies one base from this, so it may be a read error.

The sequenced sample consisted of liver tumor tissue from sampling region 5. Specified subset: tumor region T5, tumor centre. This TCR came from a man aged 40-49 years with primary liver carcinoma and hepatitis B virus infection. The rearrangement links TRBV12-3 or TRBV12-4 to TRBJ1-1; TRBD1 might be the D (6 bases). The CDR3 reads CASSKADSLSTEAFF. The CDR3 nucleotides read TGTGCCAGCAGTAAAGCGGACAGTCTTAGCACTGAAGCTTTCTTT.